Below are 8 T cell receptor beta chains sequenced from a single sample in a study of cytomegalovirus exposure and HLA in healthy donors. Amplification used 60 Vbeta primers and 13 Jbeta primers. Measured with immunoSEQ multiplex PCR; TCRdb has only the in-frame clones, and not every one. The sample contains around 100,000 clones, over 75% of which appear only once. The specimen was PBMCs. The receptors come from a man aged 40-49 years in good health and CMV-seropositive.

The gene calls are TRBV7-8 and TRBJ2-1; D is possibly TRBD2 (6 bases). The CDR3 spans 16 residues. Trimming cost V 2 bases and J 4 bases, with 15 bases left between them. CDR1 and CDR2 from the germline V gene are SGHVS and FQNEAQ. The CDR3 bases are TGTGCCAGCAGCTTATACCCGATCCGGGAGTACAATGAGCAGTTCTTC. This gives the protein CASSLYPIREYNEQFF. Full variable domain (missing parts from reference TRBV7-8 and TRBJ2-1): GAGVSQSPRYKVAKRGQDVALRCDPISGHVSLFWYQQALGQGPEFLTYFQNEAQLDKSGLPSDRFFAERPEGSVSTLKIQRTQQEDSAVYLCASSLYPIREYNEQFFGPGTRLTVL.

V and J are TRBV5-1 and TRBJ2-2; tentative D call: TRBD1 (6 bases). Trimming cost V 5 bases and J 4 bases, with 15 bases left between them. This CDR3 is built from 15 residues. Germline lookup yields CDR1 SGHRS and CDR2 YFSETQ. The CDR3 nucleotides read TGCGCCAGCAGGCCGGGACATAGCATCACCGGGGAGCTGTTTTTT. Its translation is CASRPGHSITGELFF.

Only a few counts were recorded for this clone. The gene calls are TRBV19 and TRBJ2-5; 8 positions match TRBD1. The CDR3 has 15 amino acids. Trimming removed 5 bases from V and 5 bases from J; junction bases left unmatched: 10. In germline, CDR1 is LNHDA, CDR2 SQIVND (reference sequence). The CDR3 region has the DNA TGTGCCAGTAGTGCCCGACAGGGGCTCAGGGAGACCCAGTACTTC. The encoded protein is CASSARQGLRETQYF.

The V gene is TRBV4-1, the J gene TRBJ2-4; D may be TRBD1 (5 bases). CDR1 MGHRA and CDR2 YSYEKL come from the germline V gene. The CDR3 runs 15 residues. V was shortened by 4 bases and J by 2 bases, with 12 bases between the two germline ends. The CDR3 DNA follows: TGCGCCAGCAGCCCAACAAGGGGTTCCAAAAACATTCAGTACTTC. Amino acids: CASSPTRGSKNIQYF.

This chain's CDR3 is CASSLQRGPYNEQFF. In nucleotides, the CDR3 is TGTGCCAGCAGCCTGCAGCGGGGGCCCTACAATGAGCAGTTCTTC. The chain is built from TRBV2 and TRBJ2-1, with 8 bases aligning to TRBD2. With V trimmed by 6 bases and J by 2 bases, 6 bases remained unmatched. Germline V lookup: CDR1 SNHLY, CDR2 FYNNEI. The CDR3 covers 15 residues.

The genes are TRBV4-1 and TRBJ1-4; TRBD1 agrees at 8 bases. With V trimmed by 2 bases and J by 5 bases, 10 bases remained unmatched. The CDR3 is made up of 17 amino acids. Germline-derived CDR1 and CDR2 are MGHRA and YSYEKL. The chain's CDR3 is CASSQRRTQGANEKLFF. Written as DNA, the CDR3 is TGCGCCAGCAGCCAACGACGAACCCAGGGGGCCAATGAAAAACTGTTTTTT.

The CDR3 nucleotides read TGCGCCAGCAGCTTGGAGCGGGGGAAAGATACGCAGTATTTT. It yields the protein CASSLERGKDTQYF. The V gene is TRBV5-1, the J gene TRBJ2-3; TRBD2 matches at 8 bases. The CDR3 spans 14 residues. V was pared by 0 bases and J by 5 bases, with 2 bases of the junction left unmatched. Germline V gene lookup returns CDR1 SGHRS and CDR2 YFSETQ.

V gene TRBV18 combines with J gene TRBJ2-7; 12 bases fit TRBD2. CDR1 and CDR2 (germline): KGHSH, LQKENI. Trimming removed 3 bases from V and 5 bases from J; junction bases left unmatched: 8. The CDR3 sequence is 16 residues long. CDR3 loop: CASSPRLAGAGHEQYF. Written as DNA, the CDR3 is TGTGCCAGCTCACCCCGACTAGCGGGGGCCGGCCACGAGCAGTACTTC. Filled out from reference TRBV18 and TRBJ2-7, the complete variable domain reads NAGVMQNPRHLVRRRGQEARLRCSPMKGHSHVYWYRQLPEEGLKFMVYLQKENIIDESGMPKERFSAEFPKEGPSILRIQQVVRGDSAAYFCASSPRLAGAGHEQYFGPGTRLTVT.